The next 12 T cell receptor beta chains were all read from a single sample in a study of blood T cell repertoires in COVID-19. Some clones are missing from TCRdb's copy, which holds only in-frame ones; the method was immunoSEQ multiplex PCR. The sample lists tens of thousands of clones, roughly 87% seen once, with 4.5% to 6% in the top ten. The sequenced sample was peripheral blood. These receptors were taken from a man at least 80 years old in a cohort sampled during active COVID-19.

V usage is TRBV21-1 and J usage is TRBJ2-3; TRBD2 is the table's D call and was not checked against the DNA. TRBV21-1 constitutes a pseudogene. There are 19 residues in the CDR3. CDR3 sequence (DNA): TGTGCCAGCAACCAACAGAGGGGACGCCCGGGAGAATGCACAGATACGCAGTATTTT. As protein: CASNQQRGRPGECTDTQYF.

The V and J genes are TRBV30 and TRBJ2-5, with 7 bases identical to TRBD1. J gave up 5 bases and V 4 bases, and 13 bases lay outside the gene matches. The germline V gene encodes CDR1 GTSNPN and CDR2 SVGIG (reference sequence). The CDR3 loop spans 15 amino acids. As DNA, the CDR3 is TGTGCCTGGACGCTAGGGACAGCACATTTTGAGACCCAGTACTTC. Residues: CAWTLGTAHFETQYF.

Here the CDR3 reads CASSVTGAGNTEAFF. CDR3 DNA: TGTGCCAGCAGCGTCACAGGGGCGGGGAACACTGAAGCTTTCTTT. The gene calls are TRBV9 and TRBJ1-1; 7 nucleotides align to TRBD1. The CDR3 spans 15 residues. The germline gives CDR1 SGDLS, CDR2 YYNGEE. V lost 2 bases and J lost 1; bases outside the gene matches: 5.

The V gene is TRBV2, the J gene TRBJ1-4; perhaps TRBD1 as D (6 bases). The CDR3 totals 13 residues. Germline values: CDR1 SNHLY, CDR2 FYNNEI. V gave up 6 bases and J gave up 7 bases, with 12 bases separating them. CDR3 residues: CASRDLGGEKLFF. CDR3 coding DNA: TGTGCCAGCAGGGATCTAGGGGGTGAAAAACTGTTTTTT.

J is TRBJ2-3 and V is TRBV5-1; D unclear. Germline-derived CDR1 and CDR2 are SGHRS and YFSETQ. CDR3 length: 15 residues. Trimming took 2 bases from V and 0 from J, leaving 10 bases between them. CDR3 coding DNA: TGCGCCAGCAGCTTCCCGTCGTCTAGCACAGATACGCAGTATTTT. Translating it yields CASSFPSSSTDTQYF.

The V and J genes are TRBV7-2 and TRBJ2-5, with 7 bases matching TRBD2. The germline V gene encodes CDR1 SGHTA and CDR2 FQGNSA. CDR3 size: 15 residues. After removal of 5 bases from V and 0 bases from J, the junction contained 6 bases not matched to a gene. The CDR3 nucleotides are TGTGCCAGCAGCCAGCGGGGCCTCTACCAAGAGACCCAGTACTTC. Translation gives CASSQRGLYQETQYF.

The chain couples TRBV5-4 to TRBJ2-1; 8 bases fit TRBD1. CDR1 and CDR2 from the germline V gene are SGHNT and YYREEE (reference sequence). J gave up 3 bases and V 3 bases, and 5 bases lay outside the gene matches. The CDR3 length is 15 residues. CDR3: CASSWGQDYYNEQFF. CDR3 nucleotides: TGTGCCAGCAGCTGGGGACAGGACTACTACAATGAGCAGTTCTTC. The whole variable domain, remainder taken from reference TRBV5-4 and TRBJ2-1, is ETGVTQSPTHLIKTRGQQVTLRCSSQSGHNTVSWYQQALGQGPQFIFQYYREEENGRGNFPPRFSGLQFPNYSSELNVNALELDDSALYLCASSWGQDYYNEQFFGPGTRLTVL.

The CDR3 loop is CASSLNRGQETQYF. In DNA form, the CDR3 reads TGTGCCAGCAGTTTAAACAGGGGACAAGAGACCCAGTACTTC. The chain has TRBV27 and TRBJ2-5; 7 bases are shared with TRBD1. The CDR3 contains 14 residues. Germline trimming cut 2 bases from V and 2 bases from J; bases unmatched to any gene: 2. CDR1 is MNHEY, CDR2 SMNVEV, per germline (reference sequence).

This chain links TRBV5-6 with TRBJ2-1; 7 nucleotides match TRBD2. With 0 bases clipped from V and 3 bases from J, the junction kept 12 bases outside the gene matches. The germline gives CDR1 SGHDT, CDR2 YYEEEE. There are 18 residues in the CDR3. This CDR3 reads CASSLDVRGRALYNEQFF. The DNA for the CDR3 is TGTGCCAGCAGCTTGGATGTTCGGGGGAGGGCCCTCTACAATGAGCAGTTCTTC. The complete variable domain, with remaining parts taken from reference TRBV5-6 and TRBJ2-1, reads DAGVTQSPTHLIKTRGQQVTLRCSPKSGHDTVSWYQQALGQGPQFIFQYYEEEERQRGNFPDRFSGHQFPNYSSELNVNALLLGDSALYLCASSLDVRGRALYNEQFFGPGTRLTVL.

This clone has a single count. The chain has TRBV3-1 (or the pseudogene TRBV3-2) and TRBJ1-2; 8 bases are a match to TRBD1. V dropped 3 bases and J dropped 6; count of bases not matched to a gene: 6. CDR1 and CDR2 from the germline V gene are LGHDT and YNNKEL (reference sequence). The CDR3 is 14 amino acids. The CDR3 is CASSHSGQGHGYTF. CDR3 in DNA: TGTGCCAGCAGCCATTCTGGACAGGGCCATGGCTACACCTTC.

The chain links TRBV6-2 or TRBV6-3 to TRBJ2-2; 11 nucleotides match TRBD2. V lost 3 bases and J lost 3; bases outside the gene matches: 9. The CDR3 length is 18 residues. Germline CDR1 reads MNHEY; CDR2 reads SVGEGT. CDR3 amino acids: CASSYTRLAGMDTGELFF. Written as DNA, the CDR3 is TGTGCCAGCAGTTATACGAGACTAGCGGGGATGGACACCGGGGAGCTGTTTTTT.

The chain joins TRBV5-5 to TRBJ2-5, with D tentatively TRBD1 (6 bases). Between the trimmed V and J ends, which lost 1 base and 2 bases, there was a span of 9 bases. The CDR3 extends over 14 amino acids. The germline V gene has CDR1 SGHKS and CDR2 YYEKEE (reference sequence). CDR3 region: CASSLQRGQETQYF. The CDR3 DNA sequence: TGTGCCAGCAGCTTGCAGAGGGGGCAAGAGACCCAGTACTTC.